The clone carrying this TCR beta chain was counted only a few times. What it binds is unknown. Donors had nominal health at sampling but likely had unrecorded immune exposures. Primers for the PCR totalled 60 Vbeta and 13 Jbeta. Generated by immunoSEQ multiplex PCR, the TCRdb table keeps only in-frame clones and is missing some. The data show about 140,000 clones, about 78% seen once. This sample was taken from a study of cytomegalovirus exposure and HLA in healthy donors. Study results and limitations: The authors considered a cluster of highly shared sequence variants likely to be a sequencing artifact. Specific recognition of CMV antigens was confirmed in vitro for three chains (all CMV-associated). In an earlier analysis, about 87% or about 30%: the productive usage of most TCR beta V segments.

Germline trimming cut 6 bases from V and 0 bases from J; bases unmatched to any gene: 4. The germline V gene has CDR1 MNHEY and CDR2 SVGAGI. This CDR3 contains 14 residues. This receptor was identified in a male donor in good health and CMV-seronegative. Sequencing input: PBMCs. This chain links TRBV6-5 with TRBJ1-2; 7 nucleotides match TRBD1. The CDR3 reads CASRTDRANYGYTF. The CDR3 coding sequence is TGTGCCAGCAGAACAGACAGGGCTAACTATGGCTACACCTTC.